What follows are 27 T cell receptor beta chains derived from one specimen sequenced in a study of identical twins. MiXCR was run by TCRdb on the 5' RACE reads, yielding one entry per CDR3 protein. The data contain approximately 670,000 distinct CDR3 sequences, 6.1% of them seen just once; the ten biggest clones take up around 1.9%. Sequenced material: naive T cells sorted from blood. These receptor sequences come from a young man in good health.

This clonotype came up many times. The chain uses TRBV5-1 and TRBJ1-4, with a weak D call TRBD1 (6 bases). Trimming removed 4 bases at V and 8 bases at J, with 21 bases between. The CDR3 consists of 16 residues. CDR1 and CDR2 from the germline V gene are SGHRS and YFSETQ. For the CDR3, the DNA is TGCGCCAGCAGCCATTCTTACAGGGAGTTGGGCGAAAAACTGTTTTTT. The encoded protein is CASSHSYRELGEKLFF. Filled out from reference TRBV5-1 and TRBJ1-4, the complete variable domain reads KAGVTQTPRYLIKTRGQQVTLSCSPISGHRSVSWYQQTPGQGLQFLFEYFSETQRNKGNFPGRFSGRQFSNSRSEMNVSTLELGDSALYLCASSHSYRELGEKLFFGSGTQLSVL.

The chain uses TRBV5-1 and TRBJ1-5; 10 bases agree with TRBD1. Trimming at V came to 3 bases and at J to 7 bases, leaving 16 bases not matched to a gene. CDR3 length: 18 amino acids. In germline, CDR1 is SGHRS, CDR2 YFSETQ. The chain's CDR3 is CASSWNTGTGVSGQPQHF. Written as DNA, the CDR3 is TGCGCCAGCAGCTGGAACACCGGGACAGGGGTGTCAGGACAGCCCCAGCATTTT.

The sample holds a few counts of this clonotype. This chain joins TRBV20-1 and TRBJ1-1; 7 positions match TRBD1. This CDR3 contains 15 residues. V trimming: 6 bases; J trimming: 0 bases; junction bases outside the gene matches: 10. CDR1 is DFQATT and CDR2 is SNEGSKA in the germline V gene (reference sequence). In DNA, the CDR3 is TGCAGTGCCAGAAGGGGGGGACAGCTGAACACTGAAGCTTTCTTT. The encoded protein is CSARRGGQLNTEAFF.

This clonotype was counted ten times or more. The chain has TRBV4-3 and TRBJ2-6, with a tentative D call TRBD1 (5 bases). CDR1 and CDR2 (germline): LGHNA, YSLEER. The CDR3 loop spans 15 amino acids. The ends were cut back, 4 bases at V and 1 base at J, with 8 bases in the middle. The CDR3 region has the DNA TGCGCCAGCAGCCCAGGGCTGTCTGGGGCCAACGTCCTGACTTTC. It translates to CASSPGLSGANVLTF.

This clonotype has a count of ten or more. The V call is TRBV6-1, the J call TRBJ2-7, with TRBD2 as a possible D gene (6 bases). CDR3 length: 13 residues. The ends were cut back, 6 bases at V and 3 bases at J, with 12 bases in the middle. Germline loops: CDR1 MNHNS, CDR2 SASEGT. CDR3 residues: CASSLTSFYEQYF. CDR3 in DNA: TGTGCCAGCAGCCTGACTAGTTTCTACGAGCAGTACTTC.

This clonotype was observed many times. CDR3 DNA: TGTGCCAGCAGTCTAAACCTGAGGGGGGGGCGAACCGGGGAGCTGTTTTTT. Translating gives CASSLNLRGGRTGELFF. This chain uses TRBV6-1 with TRBJ2-2; D might be TRBD2 (7 bases). CDR3 size: 17 residues. CDR1 is MNHNS, CDR2 SASEGT, per germline. Trimming left V 5 bases short and J 5 bases short, with 21 bases between.

This rearrangement joins TRBV7-9 to TRBJ2-7; perhaps TRBD2 as D (5 bases). The CDR3 loop spans 14 amino acids. Trimming left V 5 bases short and J 6 bases short, with 17 bases between. Germline V gives CDR1 SEHNR, CDR2 FQNEAQ (reference sequence). The CDR3 DNA sequence: TGTGCCAGCAGCCCGCCGGACCGAGGGCTCGAGCAGTACGTC. This encodes CASSPPDRGLEQYV.

This clonotype was seen ten or more times. CDR3 protein: CASRHRDPNQPQHF. CDR3 bases: TGTGCCAGCAGACACCGGGACCCTAATCAGCCCCAGCATTTT. The chain links TRBV12-3 or TRBV12-4 to TRBJ1-5, with D possibly matching TRBD1 (5 bases). V gave up 6 bases and J gave up 4 bases, with 13 bases separating them. CDR3 size: 14 residues.

This clonotype was seen ten or more times. This chain links TRBV6-5 with TRBJ1-6; D gene unclear. Germline V gene lookup returns CDR1 MNHEY and CDR2 SVGAGI. Trimming took 2 bases from V and 3 from J, leaving 8 bases between them. This CDR3 is 15 amino acids long. The chain's CDR3 is CASSYGSNYNSPLHF. Written as DNA, the CDR3 is TGTGCCAGCAGTTACGGCTCTAACTATAATTCACCCCTCCACTTT.

This rearrangement joins TRBV5-1 to TRBJ2-7; D may match TRBD1 or TRBD2 (5 bases each). CDR1 and CDR2 from the germline V gene are SGHRS and YFSETQ. The CDR3 is made up of 15 amino acids. The germline V and J ends were trimmed by 1 base and 5 bases, with 16 bases remaining between them. CDR3 residues: CASSLIGTIGDEQYF. CDR3 in DNA: TGCGCCAGCAGCTTGATCGGGACGATAGGGGACGAGCAGTACTTC. Drawing the rest from reference TRBV5-1 and TRBJ2-7, the complete variable domain is KAGVTQTPRYLIKTRGQQVTLSCSPISGHRSVSWYQQTPGQGLQFLFEYFSETQRNKGNFPGRFSGRQFSNSRSEMNVSTLELGDSALYLCASSLIGTIGDEQYFGPGTRLTVT.

The sample holds one count of this clonotype. CDR3 residues: CASSLARNSYEQYF. The CDR3 DNA follows: TGTGCCAGCAGCTTAGCGCGGAATAGTTACGAGCAGTACTTC. This rearrangement joins TRBV7-2 to TRBJ2-7; D remains ambiguous. V was clipped by 0 bases and J by 4 bases, with 10 bases between them. The CDR3 extends over 14 amino acids. Germline values: CDR1 SGHTA, CDR2 FQGNSA.

The table lists this clonotype with many counts. This sequence joins TRBV6-1 and TRBJ2-1, with 14 bases matching TRBD2. CDR3 length: 15 amino acids. Germline V CDR1 and CDR2: MNHNS, SASEGT. Trimming took 1 base from V and 9 from J; bases not matched to a gene: 2. CDR3: CASSEEGLAGGEQFF. CDR3 in DNA: TGTGCCAGCAGTGAAGAAGGACTAGCGGGAGGTGAGCAGTTCTTC.

The chain uses TRBV19 and TRBJ2-5; D unresolved. V lost 9 bases, J lost 7 bases, and 15 bases lay in between. Germline lookup yields CDR1 LNHDA and CDR2 SQIVND (reference sequence). The CDR3 has 12 amino acids. The CDR3 nucleotides are TGTGCCAGCGCTATCCCGTCCGGGACCCAGTACTTC. This encodes CASAIPSGTQYF.

This clonotype was found many times. The J gene is TRBJ1-1, the V gene TRBV12-3 or TRBV12-4; possible D gene TRBD1, 5 bases. V was cut by 3 bases and J by 7 bases, with 12 bases left in between. CDR3 length: 13 amino acids. CDR3 loop: CASSFQGTDEAFF. Written as DNA, the CDR3 is TGTGCCAGCAGTTTTCAGGGAACCGATGAAGCTTTCTTT.

This clonotype was counted at least ten times. This rearrangement joins TRBV20-1 to TRBJ2-2; 13 bases map to TRBD2. Germline V CDR1 and CDR2: DFQATT, SNEGSKA (reference sequence). V shed 4 bases and J 6 bases; nucleotides not matched to a gene: 5. This CDR3 region has 15 residues. The CDR3 loop is CSATGTSGTAGELFF. CDR3 coding DNA: TGCAGTGCTACAGGGACTAGCGGGACTGCCGGGGAGCTGTTTTTT.

This clonotype was seen repeatedly, ten times or more. J is TRBJ2-1 and V is TRBV20-1; weak D call: TRBD2 (5 bases). This CDR3 is built from 12 residues. Trimming took 4 bases from V and 4 from J, leaving 8 bases between them. Germline V gives CDR1 DFQATT, CDR2 SNEGSKA (reference sequence). The CDR3 DNA reads as TGCAGTGCTATTGAGCGGTACAATGAGCAGTTCTTC. Protein product: CSAIERYNEQFF.

The chain recombines TRBV4-3 with TRBJ2-5, with 8 bases identical to TRBD2. Germline V gene sequence: CDR1 LGHNA, CDR2 YSLEER. CDR3 length: 14 residues. V was clipped by 0 bases and J by 5 bases; unmatched bases: 2. The CDR3 sequence is CASSQEASGETQYF. CDR3 coding DNA: TGCGCCAGCAGCCAAGAAGCTAGCGGGGAGACCCAGTACTTC.

This clonotype was recorded at least ten times. The V call is TRBV9, the J call TRBJ2-5; TRBD1 matches 7 bases. Germline values: CDR1 SGDLS, CDR2 YYNGEE. The CDR3 extends over 15 amino acids. V dropped 3 bases and J dropped 5; count of bases not matched to a gene: 10. DNA for the CDR3: TGTGCCAGCAGCGGTTCGACAGGGTCAGAGGAGACCCAGTACTTC. Its translation is CASSGSTGSEETQYF.

The J gene is TRBJ2-2, the V gene TRBV25-1, with unresolved D. Germline assignment: CDR1 MGHDK and CDR2 SYGVNS. V was clipped by 8 bases and J by 3 bases, with 4 bases between them. The CDR3 consists of 11 residues. In DNA form, the CDR3 reads TGTGCCAGCTGGGACACCGGGGAGCTGTTTTTT. Amino acids: CASWDTGELFF.

This clonotype was seen only a few times. The chain carries TRBV10-3 and TRBJ2-6; 9 bases agree with TRBD1. The CDR3 is 18 residues long. With V trimmed by 6 bases and J by 2 bases, 11 bases remained unmatched. Germline CDR1 ENHRY, CDR2 SYGVKD. The CDR3 is CAISRQTGGFTGANVLTF. The CDR3 DNA is TGTGCCATCAGCCGCCAGACAGGGGGATTTACTGGGGCCAACGTCCTGACTTTC.

This clonotype has at least ten counts. This chain joins TRBV6-1 and TRBJ2-1, with D tentatively TRBD2 (5 bases). V lost 6 bases to trimming and J lost 0 bases, with 18 bases between them. The length of the CDR3 is 17 residues. Germline CDR1 is MNHNS and CDR2 is SASEGT. The CDR3: CASSPTAGESSYNEQFF. The CDR3 DNA reads TGTGCCAGCAGCCCGACTGCGGGTGAAAGCTCCTACAATGAGCAGTTCTTC.

This clonotype was observed at least ten times. CDR3 nucleotides: TGTGCCAGCAAGGGACAGCCCTACAATGAGCAGTTCTTC. It translates to CASKGQPYNEQFF. The V gene is TRBV27, the J gene TRBJ2-1, with 7 bases identical to TRBD1. The CDR3 spans 13 residues. The J segment lost 2 bases and the V segment lost 7 bases, leaving 2 bases of the junction unmatched. CDR1 is MNHEY and CDR2 is SMNVEV in the germline V gene (reference sequence).

This clonotype was seen only a few times. This chain connects TRBV18 to TRBJ2-1; TRBD2 is a possible D gene (6 bases). Germline V gene data show CDR1 as KGHSH and CDR2 as LQKENI. The ends were cut back, 0 bases at V and 13 bases at J, with 25 bases in the middle. This CDR3 contains 17 residues. CDR3 residues: CASSPPTEEKLARGQFF. The CDR3 DNA is TGTGCCAGCTCACCACCTACGGAGGAGAAACTAGCCCGAGGCCAGTTCTTC.

This clonotype was observed many times. The genes are TRBV5-6 and TRBJ2-7; 7 bases are shared with TRBD1. There are 15 residues in the CDR3. Germline-derived CDR1 and CDR2 are SGHDT and YYEEEE. With V trimmed by 2 bases and J by 3 bases, 8 bases remained unmatched. The CDR3 DNA sequence: TGTGCCAGCAGCTTAGACCGGGACAGTCGCTACGAGCAGTACTTC. The encoded protein is CASSLDRDSRYEQYF.

The sample holds a few counts of this clonotype. The junction departs from germline at one end; a sequencing error may be responsible. The V gene is TRBV7-9, the J gene TRBJ2-3; 12 bases line up with TRBD2. The CDR3 extends over 16 amino acids. The germline V gene has CDR1 SEHNR and CDR2 FQNEAQ (reference sequence). The CDR3 DNA sequence: TGTGCCAGCAGCCTCGGACTAGCGGGAAGCATAGATACGCAGTATTTT. It encodes CASSLGLAGSIDTQYF.

The sample holds a few counts of this clonotype. The chain joins TRBV6-1 to TRBJ2-2; 12 bases are a match to TRBD2. J was trimmed by 6 bases and V by 7 bases; bases with no gene match: 3. CDR1 is MNHNS and CDR2 is SASEGT in the germline V gene. The CDR3 is 14 residues long. The CDR3 reads CASIRLAGAGELFF. The CDR3 DNA reads as TGTGCCAGCATTCGACTAGCGGGAGCCGGGGAGCTGTTTTTT.

This clonotype was seen at least ten times. The V call is TRBV6-1, the J call TRBJ2-1, with 9 bases that match TRBD1. This CDR3 contains 17 residues. Germline trimming cut 7 bases from V and 4 bases from J; bases unmatched to any gene: 14. CDR1 and CDR2 from the germline V gene are MNHNS and SASEGT. The CDR3 DNA follows: TGTGCCAGCACCCACCCGCGGACGGGACAGGGATACAATGAGCAGTTCTTC. Its protein is CASTHPRTGQGYNEQFF.